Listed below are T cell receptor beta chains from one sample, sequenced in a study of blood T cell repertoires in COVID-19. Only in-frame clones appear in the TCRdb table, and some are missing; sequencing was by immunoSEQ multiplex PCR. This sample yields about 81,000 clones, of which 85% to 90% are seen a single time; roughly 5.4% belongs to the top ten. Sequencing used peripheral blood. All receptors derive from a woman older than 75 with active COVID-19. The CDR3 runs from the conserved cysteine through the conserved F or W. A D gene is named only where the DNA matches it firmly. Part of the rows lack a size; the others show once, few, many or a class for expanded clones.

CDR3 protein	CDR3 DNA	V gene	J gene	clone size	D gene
CAWITGGGNTIYF	TGTGCCTGGATAACAGGGGGCGGAAACACCATATATTTT	TRBV30	TRBJ1-3	-	TRBD1
CAISESWTGFGTDTQYF	TGTGCCATCAGTGAATCGTGGACAGGGTTTGGCACAGATACGCAGTATTTT	TRBV10-3	TRBJ2-3	-	TRBD1
CASSYSKRYEQYF	TGTGCCAGCAGTTACTCGAAGCGCTACGAGCAGTACTTC	TRBV6-5	TRBJ2-7	-	-
CARAEYGYTF	TGTGCCAGGGCGGAATATGGCTACACCTTC	TRBV5-6	TRBJ1-2	-	-
CASSLGPGGEQYF	TGTGCCAGCAGCTTGGGACCGGGGGGTGAGCAGTACTTC	TRBV13	TRBJ2-7	-	TRBD2
CASTTPGTENPYEQYF	TGTGCCAGCACTACTCCCGGGACAGAAAACCCCTACGAGCAGTACTTC	TRBV12-1	TRBJ2-7	-	-
CASSYTVGQGNQPQHF	TGTGCCAGCAGTTATACAGTGGGGCAGGGGAATCAGCCCCAGCATTTT	TRBV7-8	TRBJ1-5	-	-
CAWSVAGRTNYGYTF	TGTGCCTGGAGTGTAGCGGGACGGACGAACTATGGCTACACCTTC	TRBV30	TRBJ1-2	-	-
CASSRGYNEQFF	TGTGCCAGCAGTCGCGGTTACAATGAGCAGTTCTTC	TRBV7-2	TRBJ2-1	once	-
CASSLGLQGIDGFGGYTF	TGTGCCAGCAGCTTGGGATTACAGGGGATCGATGGGTTCGGTGGCTACACCTTC	TRBV5-4	TRBJ1-2	-	TRBD1